This passage covers 30 T cell receptor beta chains from one sample sequenced in a study of CD8 T cells in ankylosing spondylitis listed by TCRdb under 2017. The method behind the library was 5' RACE. Sequencer: Illumina HiSeq 2500. In-frame beta chains were kept once TCRdb had trimmed the public reads at Q25 with fastp and called clones with MiXCR. Each entry merges the rows of one CDR3 protein and shows their most common DNA and genes. A total of around 450,000 distinct CDR3 sequences appear in this sample, approximately 26% of them only once. The leading ten clones occupy 0.89% of the sample. The antigens these receptors bind are not known. What the research found in general, with its limitations: Blood from ankylosing spondylitis patients appeared to be characterized by a TCR beta motif made up of under ten highly homologous amino acid variants.

Sequencing was performed on blood, either unsorted or a sorted T cell fraction (not recorded which). Source of these receptors: a male donor with ankylosing spondylitis.

The genes are TRBV20-1 and TRBJ2-5, with TRBD1 matching 9 bases. This CDR3 spans 13 amino acids. Germline CDR1 and CDR2: DFQATT and SNEGSKA (reference sequence). The trim removed 6 bases at V and 5 bases at J, leaving 7 bases unmatched. CDR3 nucleotide sequence: TGCAGTGCCAACCTACAGGGGGCGGAGACCCAGTACTTC. Protein: CSANLQGAETQYF.

V gene TRBV20-1 combines with J gene TRBJ2-3, with D perhaps matching TRBD2 (5 bases). Per the germline V gene, CDR1 is DFQATT and CDR2 is SNEGSKA (reference sequence). Trimming stripped 3 bases from V and 5 bases from J, with 18 bases between. This CDR3 contains 15 residues. Here the CDR3 reads CSASPWGEEIDTQYF. DNA of the CDR3: TGCAGTGCTAGCCCATGGGGAGAGGAGATAGATACGCAGTATTTT.

This chain uses TRBV28 with TRBJ1-6; 8 nucleotides align to TRBD1. Germline V CDR1 and CDR2: MDHEN, SYDVKM. V trimming: 4 bases; J trimming: 5 bases; junction bases outside the gene matches: 1. The CDR3 has 14 amino acids. CDR3 sequence reads: CASSSTGDNSPLHF. The DNA of the CDR3 is TGTGCCAGCAGTTCGACAGGGGATAATTCACCCCTCCACTTT.

A few counts support this clonotype. This chain connects TRBV7-6 to TRBJ1-2; perhaps TRBD1 as D (5 bases). The CDR3 sequence is 13 residues long. V was cut by 3 bases and J by 4 bases, with 9 bases left in between. Germline V CDR1 and CDR2: SGHVS, FNYEAQ. CDR3 DNA sequence: TGTGCCAGCAGCTTTTCCGGGACCTATGGCTACACCTTC. It is translated as CASSFSGTYGYTF. The full variable domain, completed using reference TRBV7-6 and TRBJ1-2, is GAGVSQSPRYKVTKRGQDVALRCDPISGHVSLYWYRQALGQGPEFLTYFNYEAQQDKSGLPNDRFSAERPEGSISTLTIQRTEQRDSAMYRCASSFSGTYGYTFGSGTRLTVV.

The J gene is TRBJ2-5, the V gene TRBV12-3 or TRBV12-4; the D call may be TRBD1 or TRBD2 (7 bases each). V shed 5 bases and J shed 7 bases, with 14 bases lying between them. CDR3 length equals 13 residues. Here the CDR3 DNA reads TGTGCCAGCAGTGGGGGAGGGGGCTGGACCCAGTACTTC. Translating gives CASSGGGGWTQYF.

This clonotype was picked up a small number of times. The J gene is TRBJ2-1, the V gene TRBV11-2; the match to TRBD2 covers 11 bases. The ends lost 5 bases at V and 3 bases at J; junction bases unmatched: 3. Germline values: CDR1 SGHAT, CDR2 FQNNGV. The length of the CDR3 is 15 residues. DNA for the CDR3: TGTGCCAGCAGCGAGGGACTAGCGGTCTACAATGAGCAGTTCTTC. Translating it yields CASSEGLAVYNEQFF. Drawing the rest from reference TRBV11-2 and TRBJ2-1, the complete variable domain is EAGVAQSPRYKIIEKRQSVAFWCNPISGHATLYWYQQILGQGPKLLIQFQNNGVVDDSQLPKDRFSAERLKGVDSTLKIQPAKLEDSAVYLCASSEGLAVYNEQFFGPGTRLTVL.

This CDR3 reads CATSQTSYNEQFF. In nucleotides, the CDR3 is TGTGCCACCAGTCAGACTTCCTACAATGAGCAGTTCTTC. This chain links TRBV24-1 with TRBJ2-1, with no clear D. The CDR3 contains 13 residues. V was clipped by 6 bases and J by 1 base, with 6 bases between them. CDR1 is KGHDR, CDR2 SFDVKD, per germline.

The rearrangement links TRBV6-1 to TRBJ1-1; D is uncertain. V lost 6 bases, J lost 4 bases, and 12 bases lay in between. This CDR3 has 13 residues. Germline CDR1 MNHNS, CDR2 SASEGT. The CDR3 region is CASSSKFGTEAFF. CDR3 nucleotide sequence: TGTGCCAGCAGCTCGAAGTTTGGCACTGAAGCTTTCTTT.

The V call is TRBV2, the J call TRBJ2-3, with D uncertain. V lost 1 base and J lost 1, with 9 bases in between. This CDR3 region has 15 residues. CDR1 is SNHLY and CDR2 is FYNNEI in the germline V gene. CDR3 nucleotide sequence: TGTGCCAGCAGTGAAGGGCCCCCAGGCACAGATACGCAGTATTTT. It translates to CASSEGPPGTDTQYF.

As concerns this clonotype: This clone may be a read error of a much larger clone one base away. The CDR3 sequence: CASIQETQYF. CDR3 DNA sequence: TGTGCCAGCATCCAAGAGACCCAGTACTTC. The chain combines TRBV27 with TRBJ2-5, with D hard to call. V gave up 7 bases and J gave up 1 base, with 1 base separating them. Germline CDR1 MNHEY, CDR2 SMNVEV (reference sequence). This CDR3 spans 10 amino acids.

This clonotype was picked up a small number of times. The rearrangement links TRBV10-3 to TRBJ2-7; 8 bases are a match to TRBD2. Germline V gene sequence: CDR1 ENHRY, CDR2 SYGVKD. The CDR3 loop spans 14 amino acids. V lost 4 bases, J lost 6 bases, and 8 bases stayed unmatched. This CDR3 reads CAISGGSGSGEQYV. CDR3 in DNA: TGTGCCATCAGTGGGGGAAGCGGGAGCGGCGAGCAGTACGTC.

This clonotype was counted between two and nine times. V usage is TRBV7-9 and J usage is TRBJ1-6, with D tentatively TRBD1 (6 bases). Trimming stripped 1 base from V and 12 bases from J, with 7 bases between. From germline, CDR1 is SEHNR and CDR2 FQNEAQ (reference sequence). CDR3 size: 12 residues. The CDR3 sequence: CASSLEGGPLHF. The CDR3 DNA sequence: TGTGCCAGCAGCTTAGAGGGGGGACCCCTCCACTTT.

V and J are TRBV12-3 or TRBV12-4 and TRBJ1-4; unclear D gene. The CDR3 contains 16 residues. V was pared by 1 base and J by 0 bases, with 9 bases between. CDR3 in amino acids: CASSLGFSSTNEKLFF. The CDR3, as DNA: TGTGCCAGCAGTTTAGGATTCAGTTCAACTAATGAAAAACTGTTTTTT.

This clonotype has just a few counts. The chain is built from TRBV7-2 and TRBJ2-3; D unresolved. Trimming cost V 6 bases and J 4 bases, with 5 bases left between them. Per the germline V gene, CDR1 is SGHTA and CDR2 is FQGNSA. The CDR3 runs 11 residues. The DNA of the CDR3 is TGTGCCAGCAGTAAGTCAGATACGCAGTATTTT. Translation: CASSKSDTQYF.

This rearrangement joins TRBV13 to TRBJ2-1; 7 positions agree with TRBD1. After removal of 3 bases from V and 8 bases from J, the junction contained 7 bases not matched to a gene. This CDR3 comprises 14 residues. In germline, CDR1 is PRHDT, CDR2 FYEKMQ (reference sequence). The CDR3 spells CASSLDRIVDEQFF. The CDR3, as DNA: TGTGCCAGCAGCTTGGACAGGATTGTCGATGAGCAGTTCTTC.

This clonotype was seen only a few times. V is TRBV12-3 or TRBV12-4 and J is TRBJ1-2; no clear D. There are 11 residues in the CDR3. The V end lost 1 base, the J end lost 7 bases, and 4 bases lay between the germline ends. CDR3 DNA sequence: TGTGCCAGCAGTTTAGGGGCTGGCTACACCTTC. Translation: CASSLGAGYTF.

This chain joins TRBV5-1 and TRBJ2-1; the match to TRBD1 covers 11 bases. Germline V gene data show CDR1 as SGHRS and CDR2 as YFSETQ. The CDR3 totals 15 residues. V lost 3 bases and J lost 4; bases outside the gene matches: 3. The DNA of the CDR3 is TGCGCCAGCAGCTGGGGGACAGGGGGATACAATGAGCAGTTCTTC. Translating it yields CASSWGTGGYNEQFF.

This clonotype was picked up a small number of times. The chain links TRBV24-1 to TRBJ2-5; 9 nucleotides match TRBD2. This CDR3 comprises 16 residues. Germline V gene data show CDR1 as KGHDR and CDR2 as SFDVKD. Losses at the gene ends were 0 bases for V and 5 bases for J; bases not matched to a gene: 6. Here the CDR3 reads CATSDLASGNAETQYF. In nucleotides, the CDR3 is TGTGCCACCAGTGATTTGGCTAGCGGGAACGCGGAGACCCAGTACTTC.

The CDR3 region has the DNA TGTGCCAGTAGGTCAGCGGGAGTGACTTATGAGCAGTTCTTC. This translates into CASRSAGVTYEQFF. V usage is TRBV19 and J usage is TRBJ2-1, with 8 positions matching TRBD2. Losses at the gene ends were 6 bases for V and 8 bases for J; bases not matched to a gene: 9. This CDR3 region has 14 residues. The germline gives CDR1 LNHDA, CDR2 SQIVND (reference sequence). Supplemented by reference TRBV19 and TRBJ2-1, the full variable domain reads DGGITQSPKYLFRKEGQNVTLSCEQNLNHDAMYWYRQDPGQGLRLIYYSQIVNDFQKGDIAEGYSVSREKKESFPLTVTSAQKNPTAFYLCASRSAGVTYEQFFGPGTRLTVL.

There are a few counts of this clonotype. This sequence joins TRBV18 and TRBJ2-2; a possible D gene is TRBD1 (5 bases). This CDR3 region has 15 residues. Trimming stripped 0 bases from V and 2 bases from J, with 7 bases between. Germline CDR1 KGHSH, CDR2 LQKENI. CDR3 residues: CASSPPGVNTGELFF. CDR3 DNA sequence: TGTGCCAGCTCACCACCAGGGGTTAACACCGGGGAGCTGTTTTTT.

A few counts support this clonotype. J is TRBJ2-7 and V is TRBV7-2; 11 nucleotides line up with TRBD1. The CDR3 spans 15 residues. Germline trimming cut 3 bases from V and 6 bases from J; bases unmatched to any gene: 7. Germline CDR1 SGHTA, CDR2 FQGNSA. CDR3 DNA sequence: TGTGCCAGCAGCTTCTGGACAGGGGGCCTTAGCGAGCAGTACTTC. It is translated as CASSFWTGGLSEQYF.

This clonotype was picked up a small number of times. The J gene is TRBJ2-2, the V gene TRBV15; D is perhaps TRBD1 (6 bases). CDR3 size: 16 residues. In germline, CDR1 is LNHNV, CDR2 YYDKDF (reference sequence). V was cut by 0 bases and J by 5 bases, with 13 bases left in between. This CDR3 reads CATSRDPGVDTGELFF. For the CDR3, the DNA is TGTGCCACCAGCAGAGATCCAGGGGTAGATACCGGGGAGCTGTTTTTT.

The J gene is TRBJ2-2, the V gene TRBV5-1; D is uncertain. CDR1 SGHRS and CDR2 YFSETQ come from the germline V gene. Trimming cost V 5 bases and J 6 bases, with 11 bases left between them. The CDR3 contains 13 residues. CDR3 bases: TGCGCCAGCAGACAAAGGGAATCCGGGGAGCTGTTTTTT. Translated: CASRQRESGELFF.

This clonotype has a handful of counts. This chain's CDR3 is CATGQGAYNEQFF. The CDR3 region has the DNA TGTGCCACCGGACAGGGGGCCTACAATGAGCAGTTCTTC. The chain has TRBV19 and TRBJ2-1; 10 bases match TRBD1. V trimming: 10 bases; J trimming: 2 bases; junction bases outside the gene matches: 2. CDR3 length: 13 amino acids. The germline V gene encodes CDR1 LNHDA and CDR2 SQIVND (reference sequence).

The rearrangement joins TRBV30 to TRBJ2-1; TRBD2 aligns across 7 bases. V lost 5 bases, J lost 2 bases, and 9 bases stayed unmatched. Germline CDR1 is GTSNPN and CDR2 is SVGIG (reference sequence). This CDR3 has 15 residues. The CDR3 DNA follows: TGTGCCTGGGTCTCAGCGGGAAATACCTACAATGAGCAGTTCTTC. Protein product: CAWVSAGNTYNEQFF.

This clonotype was counted between two and nine times. V is TRBV25-1 and J is TRBJ1-2, with 8 positions matching TRBD1. Germline loops: CDR1 MGHDK, CDR2 SYGVNS. There are 13 residues in the CDR3. The junction had 1 base not matched to a gene; V was cut back by 7 bases and J by 0 bases. CDR3 region: CASTQGANYGYTF. The CDR3, as DNA: TGTGCCAGCACACAGGGGGCTAACTATGGCTACACCTTC.

This clonotype showed up just a few times. The chain is built from TRBV7-8 and TRBJ2-1; TRBD2 agrees at 8 bases. The CDR3 sequence is 15 residues long. V lost 0 bases and J lost 10; bases outside the gene matches: 8. Germline CDR1 reads SGHVS; CDR2 reads FQNEAQ. The CDR3: CASSLARAGEHEQFF. Written as DNA, the CDR3 is TGTGCCAGCAGCTTAGCGAGAGCGGGAGAACACGAGCAGTTCTTC.

DNA for the CDR3: TGTGCCAGCAGCCAAGACAACGGACTCTCCGAGCAGTACTTC. This gives the protein CASSQDNGLSEQYF. This sequence joins TRBV3-1 and TRBJ2-7; weak D call: TRBD2 (5 bases). CDR3 length: 14 amino acids. CDR1 and CDR2 from the germline V gene are LGHDT and YNNKEL (reference sequence). Trimming took off 0 bases at V and 6 bases at J, with 12 bases between the two ends.

V usage is TRBV11-2 and J usage is TRBJ1-3; 8 nucleotides agree with TRBD1. Germline CDR1 and CDR2: SGHAT and FQNNGV. V shed 7 bases, J shed 3 bases, and the junction held 8 bases outside the gene matches. The CDR3 sequence is 15 residues long. This chain's CDR3 is CASTFTGGFGNTIYF. The CDR3 nucleotides are TGTGCCAGCACCTTTACAGGGGGTTTTGGAAACACCATATATTTT.

This clonotype was counted between two and nine times. The CDR3 region is CASSPRDRGQGETQYF. CDR3 bases: TGTGCCAGCAGCCCCCGGGACAGGGGGCAGGGAGAGACCCAGTACTTC. The rearrangement joins TRBV3-1 to TRBJ2-5, with 12 bases aligning to TRBD1. This CDR3 is built from 16 residues. Germline V gene sequence: CDR1 LGHDT, CDR2 YNNKEL (reference sequence). V lost 4 bases, J lost 4 bases, and 7 bases stayed unmatched.